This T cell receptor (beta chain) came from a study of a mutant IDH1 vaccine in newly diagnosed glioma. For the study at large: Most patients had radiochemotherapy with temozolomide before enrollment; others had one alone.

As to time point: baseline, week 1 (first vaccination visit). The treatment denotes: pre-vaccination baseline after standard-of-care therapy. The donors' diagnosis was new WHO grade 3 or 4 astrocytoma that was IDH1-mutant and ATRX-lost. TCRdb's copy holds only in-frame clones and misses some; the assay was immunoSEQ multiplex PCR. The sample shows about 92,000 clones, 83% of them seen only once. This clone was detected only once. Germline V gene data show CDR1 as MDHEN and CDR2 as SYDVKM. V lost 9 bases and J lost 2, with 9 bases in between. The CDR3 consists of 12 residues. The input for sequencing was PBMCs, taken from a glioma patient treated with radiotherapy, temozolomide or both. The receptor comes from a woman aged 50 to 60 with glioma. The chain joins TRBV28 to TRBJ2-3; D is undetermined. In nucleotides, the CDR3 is TGTGCCAGTCGATTAGACACAGATACGCAGTATTTT. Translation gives CASRLDTDTQYF.